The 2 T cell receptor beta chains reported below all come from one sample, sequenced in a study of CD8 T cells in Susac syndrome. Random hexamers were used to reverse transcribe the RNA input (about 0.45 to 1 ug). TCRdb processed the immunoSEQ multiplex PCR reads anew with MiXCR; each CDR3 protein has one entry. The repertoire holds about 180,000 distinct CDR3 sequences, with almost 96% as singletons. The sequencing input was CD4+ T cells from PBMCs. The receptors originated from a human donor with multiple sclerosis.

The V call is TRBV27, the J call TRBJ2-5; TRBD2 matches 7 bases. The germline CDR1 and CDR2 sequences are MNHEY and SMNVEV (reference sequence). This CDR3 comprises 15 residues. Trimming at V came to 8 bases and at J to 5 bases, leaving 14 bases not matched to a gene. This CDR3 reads CASAGRGRAFETQYF. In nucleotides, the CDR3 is TGTGCCAGCGCGGGGCGAGGGAGGGCATTTGAGACCCAGTACTTC.

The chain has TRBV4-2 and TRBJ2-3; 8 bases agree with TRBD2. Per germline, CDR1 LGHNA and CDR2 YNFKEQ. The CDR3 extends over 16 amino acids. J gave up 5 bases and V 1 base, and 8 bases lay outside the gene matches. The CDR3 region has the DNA TGTGCCAGCAGCCAAGCTGGCGGGGGGAGGGGAGATACGCAGTATTTT. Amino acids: CASSQAGGGRGDTQYF.